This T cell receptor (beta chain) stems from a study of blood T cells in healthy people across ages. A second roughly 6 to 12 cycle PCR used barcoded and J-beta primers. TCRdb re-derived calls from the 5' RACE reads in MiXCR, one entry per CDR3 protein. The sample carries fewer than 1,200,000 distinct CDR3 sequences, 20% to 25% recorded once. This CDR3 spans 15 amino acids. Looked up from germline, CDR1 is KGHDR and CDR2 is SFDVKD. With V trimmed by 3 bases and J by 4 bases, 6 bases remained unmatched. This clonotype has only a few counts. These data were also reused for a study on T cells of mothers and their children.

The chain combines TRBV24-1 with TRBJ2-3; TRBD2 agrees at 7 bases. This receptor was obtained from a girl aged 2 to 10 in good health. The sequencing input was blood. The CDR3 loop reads CATSDRGDAADTQYF. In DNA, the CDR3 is TGTGCCACCAGTGATCGGGGGGACGCAGCAGATACGCAGTATTTT.